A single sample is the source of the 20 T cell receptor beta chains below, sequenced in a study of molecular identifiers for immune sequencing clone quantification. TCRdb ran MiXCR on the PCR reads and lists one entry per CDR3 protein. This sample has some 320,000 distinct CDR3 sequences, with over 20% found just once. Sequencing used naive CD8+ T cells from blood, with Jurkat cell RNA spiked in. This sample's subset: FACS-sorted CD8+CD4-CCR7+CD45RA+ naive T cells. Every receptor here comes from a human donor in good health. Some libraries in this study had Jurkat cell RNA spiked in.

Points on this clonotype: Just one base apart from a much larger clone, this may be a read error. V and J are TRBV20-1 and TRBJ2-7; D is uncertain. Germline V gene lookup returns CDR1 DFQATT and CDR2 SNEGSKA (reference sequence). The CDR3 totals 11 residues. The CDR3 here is CSARDHYERYF. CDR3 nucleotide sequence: TGCAGTGCTAGAGATCATTACGAGCGGTACTTC.

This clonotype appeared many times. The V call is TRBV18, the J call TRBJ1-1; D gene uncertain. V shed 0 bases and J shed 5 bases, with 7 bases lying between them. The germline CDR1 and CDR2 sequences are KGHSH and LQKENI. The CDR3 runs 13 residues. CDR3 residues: CASSPPVGTEAFF. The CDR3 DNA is TGTGCCAGCTCACCACCCGTAGGTACTGAAGCTTTCTTT.

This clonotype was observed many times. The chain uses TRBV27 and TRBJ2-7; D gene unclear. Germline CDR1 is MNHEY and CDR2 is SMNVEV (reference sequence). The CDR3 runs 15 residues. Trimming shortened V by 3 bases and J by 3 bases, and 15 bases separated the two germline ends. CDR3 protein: CASSFRNSALYEQYF. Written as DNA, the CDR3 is TGTGCCAGCAGTTTTCGTAACTCGGCCCTCTACGAGCAGTACTTC.

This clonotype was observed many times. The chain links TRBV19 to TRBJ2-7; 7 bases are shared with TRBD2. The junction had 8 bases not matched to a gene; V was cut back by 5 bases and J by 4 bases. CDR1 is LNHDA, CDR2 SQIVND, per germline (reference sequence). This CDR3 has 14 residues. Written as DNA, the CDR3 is TGTGCCAGTAGTGCCTCTAGCGGTGATTACGAGCAGTACTTC. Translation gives CASSASSGDYEQYF.

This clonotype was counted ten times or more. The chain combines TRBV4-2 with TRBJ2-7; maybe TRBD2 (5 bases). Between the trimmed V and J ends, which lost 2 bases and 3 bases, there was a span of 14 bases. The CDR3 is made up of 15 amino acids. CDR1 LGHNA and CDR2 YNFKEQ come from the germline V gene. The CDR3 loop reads CASSQYMLEGYEQYF. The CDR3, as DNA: TGTGCCAGCAGCCAATATATGCTAGAGGGCTACGAGCAGTACTTC.

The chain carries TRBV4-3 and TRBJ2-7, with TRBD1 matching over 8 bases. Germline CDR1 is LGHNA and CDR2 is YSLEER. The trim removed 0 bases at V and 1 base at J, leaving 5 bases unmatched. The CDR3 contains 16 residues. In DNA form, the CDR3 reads TGCGCCAGCAGCCAAGAAGGGACAGGTATTTCCTACGAGCAGTACTTC. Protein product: CASSQEGTGISYEQYF.

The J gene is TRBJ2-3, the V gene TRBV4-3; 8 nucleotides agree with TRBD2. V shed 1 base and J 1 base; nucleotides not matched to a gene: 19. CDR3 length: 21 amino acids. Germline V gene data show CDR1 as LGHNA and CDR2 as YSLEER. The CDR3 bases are TGCGCCAGCAGCCAAGTCTTTGTGGATGCCACCTCGGGACTAGGCACAGATACGCAGTATTTT. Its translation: CASSQVFVDATSGLGTDTQYF.

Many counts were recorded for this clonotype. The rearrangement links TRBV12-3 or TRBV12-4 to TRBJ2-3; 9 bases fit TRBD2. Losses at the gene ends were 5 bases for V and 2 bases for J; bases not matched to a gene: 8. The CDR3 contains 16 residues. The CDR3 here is CASSRLAAGPTDTQYF. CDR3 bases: TGTGCCAGCAGTCGACTAGCGGCAGGGCCCACAGATACGCAGTATTTT.

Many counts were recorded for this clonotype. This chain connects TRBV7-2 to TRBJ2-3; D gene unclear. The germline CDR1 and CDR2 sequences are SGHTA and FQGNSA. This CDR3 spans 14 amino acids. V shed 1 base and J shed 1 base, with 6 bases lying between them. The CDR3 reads CASSLGAGTDTQYF. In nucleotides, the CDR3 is TGTGCCAGCAGCTTAGGCGCGGGCACAGATACGCAGTATTTT.

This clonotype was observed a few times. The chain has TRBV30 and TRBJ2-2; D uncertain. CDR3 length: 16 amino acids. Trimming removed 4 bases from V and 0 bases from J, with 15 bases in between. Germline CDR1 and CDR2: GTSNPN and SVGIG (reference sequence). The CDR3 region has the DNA TGTGCCTGGATGCTTTGGGGTGGGGCGAACACCGGGGAGCTGTTTTTT. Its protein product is CAWMLWGGANTGELFF.

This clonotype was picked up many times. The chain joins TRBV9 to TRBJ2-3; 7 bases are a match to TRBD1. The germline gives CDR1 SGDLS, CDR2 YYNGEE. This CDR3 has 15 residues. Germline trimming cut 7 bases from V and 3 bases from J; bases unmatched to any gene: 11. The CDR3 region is CASALGQETTDTQYF. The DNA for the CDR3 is TGTGCCAGCGCTTTAGGACAGGAGACAACAGATACGCAGTATTTT.

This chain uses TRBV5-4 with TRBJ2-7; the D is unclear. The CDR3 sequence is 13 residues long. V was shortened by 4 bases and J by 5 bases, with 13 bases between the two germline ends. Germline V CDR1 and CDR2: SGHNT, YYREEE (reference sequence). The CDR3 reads CASSPSVGNEQYF. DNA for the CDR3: TGTGCCAGCAGCCCATCGGTGGGGAACGAGCAGTACTTC.

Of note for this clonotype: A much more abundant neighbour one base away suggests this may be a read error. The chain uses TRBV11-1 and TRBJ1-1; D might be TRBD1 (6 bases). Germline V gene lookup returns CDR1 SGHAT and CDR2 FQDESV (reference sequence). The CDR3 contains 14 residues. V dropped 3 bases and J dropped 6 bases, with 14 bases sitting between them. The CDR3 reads CASSLSRGGAEAFF. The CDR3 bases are TGTGCCAGCAGCTTGTCCAGGGGCGGCGCTGAAGCTTTCTTT.

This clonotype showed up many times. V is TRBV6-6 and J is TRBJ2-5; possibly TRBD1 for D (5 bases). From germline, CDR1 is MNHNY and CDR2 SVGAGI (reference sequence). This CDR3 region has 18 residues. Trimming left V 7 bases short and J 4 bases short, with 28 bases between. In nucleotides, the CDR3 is TGTGCCAGCACCGCCTGGGGCACCCAGGTCCCGCCGGGAGAGACCCAGTACTTC. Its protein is CASTAWGTQVPPGETQYF.

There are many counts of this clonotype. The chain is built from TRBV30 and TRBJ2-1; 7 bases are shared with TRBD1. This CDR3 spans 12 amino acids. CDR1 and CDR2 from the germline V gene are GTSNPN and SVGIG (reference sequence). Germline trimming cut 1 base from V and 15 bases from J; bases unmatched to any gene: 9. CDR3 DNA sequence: TGTGCCTGGAGTGGGGACAGCTCGACGCCGTTCTTC. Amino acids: CAWSGDSSTPFF.

CDR3 protein: CASSQWTGDYEQYF. The DNA of the CDR3 is TGCGCCAGCAGCCAATGGACAGGGGACTACGAGCAGTACTTC. This chain links TRBV4-1 with TRBJ2-7; TRBD1 matches at 9 bases. This CDR3 is built from 14 residues. CDR1 and CDR2 (germline): MGHRA, YSYEKL. Unmatched junction bases numbered 2, after V lost 2 bases and J lost 3 bases.

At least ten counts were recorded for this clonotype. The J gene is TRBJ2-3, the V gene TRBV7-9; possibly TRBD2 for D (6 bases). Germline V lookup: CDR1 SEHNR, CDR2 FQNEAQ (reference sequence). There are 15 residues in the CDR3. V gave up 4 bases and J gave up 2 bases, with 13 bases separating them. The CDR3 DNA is TGTGCCAGCAGCTCCTTAGCGGAGATCACAGATACGCAGTATTTT. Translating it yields CASSSLAEITDTQYF.

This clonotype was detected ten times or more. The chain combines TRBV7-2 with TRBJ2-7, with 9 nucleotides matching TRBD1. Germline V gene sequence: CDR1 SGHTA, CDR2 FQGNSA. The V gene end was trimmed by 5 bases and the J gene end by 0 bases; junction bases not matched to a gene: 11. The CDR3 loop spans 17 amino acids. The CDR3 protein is CASSQSTVDRGSYEQYF. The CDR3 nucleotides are TGTGCCAGCAGCCAGAGCACCGTGGACAGGGGCTCCTACGAGCAGTACTTC.

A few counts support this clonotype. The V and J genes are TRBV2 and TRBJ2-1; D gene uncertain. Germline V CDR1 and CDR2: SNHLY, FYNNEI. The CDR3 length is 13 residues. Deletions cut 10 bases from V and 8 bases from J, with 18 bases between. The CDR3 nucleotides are TGTGCCACTCTAGGTTTCCTGGTATATGAGCAGTTCTTC. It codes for CATLGFLVYEQFF.

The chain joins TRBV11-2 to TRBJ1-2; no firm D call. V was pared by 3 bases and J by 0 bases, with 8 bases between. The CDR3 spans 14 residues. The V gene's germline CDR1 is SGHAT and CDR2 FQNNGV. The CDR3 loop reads CASSFGAANYGYTF. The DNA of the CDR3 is TGTGCCAGCAGCTTCGGCGCAGCTAACTATGGCTACACCTTC. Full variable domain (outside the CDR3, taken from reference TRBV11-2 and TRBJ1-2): EAGVAQSPRYKIIEKRQSVAFWCNPISGHATLYWYQQILGQGPKLLIQFQNNGVVDDSQLPKDRFSAERLKGVDSTLKIQPAKLEDSAVYLCASSFGAANYGYTFGSGTRLTVV.